This T cell receptor (beta chain) was identified in a study of CD8 T cells in ankylosing spondylitis. TCR beta libraries were made by quantitative 5'-RACE with molecular barcodes. MiXCR, run by TCRdb on the 5' RACE reads, gives a single entry per CDR3 protein. The sample consists of 200,000 to 300,000 distinct CDR3 sequences, 20% to 30% of them appearing once. Comments on this clonotype: The antigen is not known.

V lost 4 bases and J lost 4, with 10 bases in between. CDR3 length equals 13 residues. Germline values: CDR1 SQVTM, CDR2 ANQGSEA. Study-wide points: Earlier work had already found some motif variants in reactive arthritis synovial fluid and blood. Ankylosing spondylitis blood seemed to carry a telltale TCR beta motif made of several highly homologous variants. Peripheral blood samples showed relatively rare disease-linked clones, and these clones were CD8+.

The receptor's source is a male donor with ankylosing spondylitis or in good health (not recorded which). Sequences were obtained from blood, either unsorted or a sorted T cell fraction (not recorded which). J is TRBJ1-4 and V is TRBV29-1; D is perhaps TRBD1 (5 bases). Written as DNA, the CDR3 is TGCAGCGTTGCCTTTGACAGTAATGAAAAACTGTTTTTT. Translation gives CSVAFDSNEKLFF.